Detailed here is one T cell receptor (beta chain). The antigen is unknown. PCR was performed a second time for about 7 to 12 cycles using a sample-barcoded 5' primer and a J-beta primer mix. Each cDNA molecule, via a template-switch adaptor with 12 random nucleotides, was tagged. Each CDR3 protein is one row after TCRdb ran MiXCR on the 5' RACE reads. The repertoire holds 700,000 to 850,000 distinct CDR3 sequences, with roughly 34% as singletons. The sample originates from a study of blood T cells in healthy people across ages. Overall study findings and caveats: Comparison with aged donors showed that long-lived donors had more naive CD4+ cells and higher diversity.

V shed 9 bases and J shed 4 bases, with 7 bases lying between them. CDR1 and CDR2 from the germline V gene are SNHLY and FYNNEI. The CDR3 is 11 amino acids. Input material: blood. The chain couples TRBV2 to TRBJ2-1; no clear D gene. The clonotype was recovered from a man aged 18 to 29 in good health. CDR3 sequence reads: CASDRYNEQFF. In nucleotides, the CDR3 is TGTGCCAGTGACCGATACAATGAGCAGTTCTTC.